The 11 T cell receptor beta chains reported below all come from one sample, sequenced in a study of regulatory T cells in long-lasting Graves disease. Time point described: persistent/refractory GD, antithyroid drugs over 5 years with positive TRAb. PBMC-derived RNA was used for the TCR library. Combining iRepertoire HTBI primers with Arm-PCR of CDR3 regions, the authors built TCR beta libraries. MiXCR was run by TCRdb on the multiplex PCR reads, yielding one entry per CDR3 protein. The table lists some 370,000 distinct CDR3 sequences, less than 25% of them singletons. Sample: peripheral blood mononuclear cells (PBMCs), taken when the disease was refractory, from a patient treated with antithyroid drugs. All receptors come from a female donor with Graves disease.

Written as DNA, the CDR3 is TGTGCCAGCAGGGGACTCAGGGGCCGGCCCCAGCATTTT. It encodes CASRGLRGRPQHF. The rearrangement joins TRBV7-3 to TRBJ1-5; a weak D match, TRBD1 (6 bases). This CDR3 region has 13 residues. Germline values: CDR1 SGHTA, CDR2 FQGTGA. V lost 6 bases and J lost 9, with 15 bases in between.

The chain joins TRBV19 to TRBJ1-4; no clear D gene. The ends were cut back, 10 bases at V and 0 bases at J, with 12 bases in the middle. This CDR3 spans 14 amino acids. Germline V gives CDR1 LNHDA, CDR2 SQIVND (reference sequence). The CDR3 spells CATGEAATNEKLFF. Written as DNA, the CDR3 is TGTGCCACCGGAGAGGCTGCAACTAATGAAAAACTGTTTTTT.

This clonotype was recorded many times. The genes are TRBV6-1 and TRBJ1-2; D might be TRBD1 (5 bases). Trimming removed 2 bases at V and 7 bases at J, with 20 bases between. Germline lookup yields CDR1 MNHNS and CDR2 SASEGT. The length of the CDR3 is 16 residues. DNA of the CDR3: TGTGCCAGCAGTGAACCAGGCAGGGCCGTAATAGGTGGCTACACCTTC. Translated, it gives CASSEPGRAVIGGYTF.

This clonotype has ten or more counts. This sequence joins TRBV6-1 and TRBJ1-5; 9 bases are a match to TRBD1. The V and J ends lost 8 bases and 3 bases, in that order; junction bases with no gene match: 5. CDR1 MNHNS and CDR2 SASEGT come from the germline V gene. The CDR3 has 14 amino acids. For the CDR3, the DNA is TGTGCCAGCTCCGGGACAGGGCCCAATCAGCCCCAGCATTTT. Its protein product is CASSGTGPNQPQHF.

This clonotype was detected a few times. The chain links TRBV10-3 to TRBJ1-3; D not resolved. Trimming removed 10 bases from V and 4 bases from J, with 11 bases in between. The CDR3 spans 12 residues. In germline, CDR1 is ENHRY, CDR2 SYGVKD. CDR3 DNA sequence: TGTGCCACTCAGGCGTCCGGAAACACCATATATTTT. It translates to CATQASGNTIYF.

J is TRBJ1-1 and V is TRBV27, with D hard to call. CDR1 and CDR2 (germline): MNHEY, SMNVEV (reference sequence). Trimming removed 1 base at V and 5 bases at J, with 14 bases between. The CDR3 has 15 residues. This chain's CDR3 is CASSLLGGLTTEAFF. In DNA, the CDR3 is TGTGCCAGCAGTTTATTGGGTGGCTTAACGACTGAAGCTTTCTTT.

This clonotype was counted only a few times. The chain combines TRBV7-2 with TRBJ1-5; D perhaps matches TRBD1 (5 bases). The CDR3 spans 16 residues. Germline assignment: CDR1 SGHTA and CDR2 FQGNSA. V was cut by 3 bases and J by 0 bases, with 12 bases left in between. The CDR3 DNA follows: TGTGCCAGCAGCTTTCAGGGAGTGGCTAGCAATCAGCCCCAGCATTTT. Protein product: CASSFQGVASNQPQHF.

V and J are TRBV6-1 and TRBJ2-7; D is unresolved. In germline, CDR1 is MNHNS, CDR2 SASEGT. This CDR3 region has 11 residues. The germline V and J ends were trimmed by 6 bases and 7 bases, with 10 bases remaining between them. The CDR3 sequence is CASRSNREQYF. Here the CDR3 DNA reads TGTGCCAGCAGATCCAACCGGGAGCAGTACTTC.

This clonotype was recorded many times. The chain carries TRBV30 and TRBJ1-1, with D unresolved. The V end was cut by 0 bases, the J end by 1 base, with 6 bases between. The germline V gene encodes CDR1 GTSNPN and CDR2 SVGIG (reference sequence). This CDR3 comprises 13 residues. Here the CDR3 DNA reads TGTGCCTGGAGTGTAGCTGGGAACACTGAAGCTTTCTTT. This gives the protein CAWSVAGNTEAFF.

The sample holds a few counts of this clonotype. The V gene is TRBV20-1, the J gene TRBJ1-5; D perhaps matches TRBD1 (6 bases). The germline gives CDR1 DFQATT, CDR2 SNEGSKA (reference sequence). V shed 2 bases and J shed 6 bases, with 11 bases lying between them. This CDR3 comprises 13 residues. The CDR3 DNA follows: TGCAGTGCTAGAAGACGGGGGCGTCAGCCCCAGCATTTT. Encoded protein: CSARRRGRQPQHF.

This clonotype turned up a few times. In nucleotides, the CDR3 is TGTGCCAGCACCCTAACAGGGTTGAACACTGAAGCTTTCTTT. It encodes CASTLTGLNTEAFF. This chain links TRBV6-1 with TRBJ1-1; D is perhaps TRBD1 (6 bases). CDR1 is MNHNS and CDR2 is SASEGT in the germline V gene. Trimming cost V 7 bases and J 0 bases, with 12 bases left between them. The CDR3 spans 14 residues.